A selection of T cell receptor beta chains follows, all from one sample in a study of spatial heterogeneity in lung cancer. One entry per CDR3 protein results from TCRdb running MiXCR on the 5' RACE reads. The sample records tens of thousands of distinct CDR3 sequences, over 4% being singletons. Sequenced material: lung tumor tissue, taken at surgery. These receptors were obtained from a male donor with early-stage non-small cell lung cancer. The CDR3 runs from the conserved cysteine through the conserved F or W. D genes are given only for firm matches. Expanded clones get a size class; other rows say once, few or many, or leave the size out.

D	length	V	size	J	CDR3	DNA
.	14	TRBV12-3/TRBV12-4	many	TRBJ1-1	CASSLQGSNTEAFF	TGTGCCAGCAGTTTACAGGGATCGAACACTGAAGCTTTCTTT
TRBD1	15	TRBV5-1	many	TRBJ1-2	CASTPWTGGGYGYTF	TGCGCCAGCACCCCCTGGACAGGGGGCGGCTATGGCTACACCTTC
.	12	TRBV19	many	TRBJ2-3	CASSIGQGPQYF	TGTGCCAGTAGTATCGGGCAGGGTCCGCAGTATTTT
TRBD2	14	TRBV5-4	many	TRBJ2-5	CASSPGGRQETQYF	TGTGCCAGCAGCCCGGGGGGGCGGCAAGAGACCCAGTACTTC
TRBD1	17	TRBV5-6	few	TRBJ2-1	CASSGYRDRGYYNEQFF	TGTGCCAGCAGCGGATACCGGGACAGGGGATACTACAATGAGCAGTTCTTC
TRBD1	15	TRBV9	medium-sized	TRBJ2-7	CASSEKPGQAYEQYF	TGTGCCAGCAGTGAAAAACCGGGACAGGCCTACGAGCAGTACTTC
TRBD2	14	TRBV5-1	few	TRBJ2-2	CASSSGLYTGELFF	TGCGCCAGCAGCTCGGGACTATACACCGGGGAGCTGTTTTTT
TRBD1	14	TRBV2	many	TRBJ1-3	CASSPGTGVDTIYF	TGTGCCAGCTCACCCGGGACAGGGGTTGACACCATATATTTT
TRBD1	14	TRBV7-9	many	TRBJ2-1	CASSKDRGMDEQFF	TGTGCCAGCAGCAAGGACAGGGGAATGGATGAGCAGTTCTTC
TRBD2	15	TRBV27	many	TRBJ2-7	CASSLTSGLSYEQYF	TGTGCCAGCAGCCTCACCTCGGGACTATCTTACGAGCAGTACTTC
TRBD2	16	TRBV5-1	many	TRBJ2-2	CASSFGLASNTGELFF	TGCGCCAGCAGCTTCGGACTAGCGTCGAACACCGGGGAGCTGTTTTTT
TRBD2	14	TRBV28	many	TRBJ2-1	CASSLFGGRGEQFF	TGTGCCAGCAGTTTATTCGGGGGGAGGGGTGAGCAGTTCTTC
.	14	TRBV9	.	TRBJ2-1	CASSPRESNNEQFF	TGTGCCAGCAGCCCTCGGGAGTCGAACAATGAGCAGTTCTTC
.	13	TRBV18	many	TRBJ1-5	CASSPDRDQPQHF	TGTGCCAGCTCACCGGACAGAGATCAGCCCCAGCATTTT
.	13	TRBV30	.	TRBJ1-5	CAWSVRGLQPQHF	TGTGCCTGGAGTGTTAGAGGCCTGCAGCCCCAGCATTTT
.	14	TRBV28	many	TRBJ2-7	CASSLGTRNYEQYF	TGTGCCAGCAGTTTAGGGACAAGGAACTACGAGCAGTACTTC
.	12	TRBV15	.	TRBJ1-3	CVTSRDRRSPAF	TGTGTCACCAGCAGAGATCGGCGCAGCCCGGCCTTT
.	12	TRBV18	many	TRBJ1-4	CASSPEDEKLFF	TGTGCCAGCTCACCAGAGGATGAAAAACTGTTTTTT
.	15	TRBV6-5	many	TRBJ2-2	CASSPLDRTTGELFF	TGTGCCAGCTCCCCCCTCGACCGTACCACCGGGGAGCTGTTTTTT
TRBD2	14	TRBV5-1	many	TRBJ2-7	CASSPVAGTYEQYF	TGCGCCAGCAGCCCGGTAGCGGGGACCTACGAGCAGTACTTC
TRBD1	13	TRBV5-1	medium-sized	TRBJ1-1	CASSLGGQGEAFF	TGCGCCAGCAGCTTGGGGGGACAGGGCGAAGCTTTCTTT
.	11	TRBV27	few	TRBJ1-4	CASTLREKLFF	TGTGCCAGCACCCTAAGGGAAAAACTGTTTTTT
TRBD1	15	TRBV19	many	TRBJ2-3	CASSAWTGGGDTQYF	TGTGCCAGTAGTGCCTGGACAGGGGGCGGAGATACGCAGTATTTT